The clone carrying this TCR beta chain was seen a handful of times. The CDR3 consists of 13 residues. V was pared by 6 bases and J by 8 bases, with 7 bases of the junction left unmatched. Germline CDR1 SEHNR, CDR2 FQNEAQ (reference sequence). The primer mix had 60 Vbeta and 13 Jbeta primers. The method was immunoSEQ multiplex PCR; TCRdb's version includes in-frame clones alone and lacks a portion of them. Here the sample spans hundreds of thousands of clones, approximately 82% being singletons. The data were obtained in a study of cytomegalovirus exposure and HLA in healthy donors. V and J are TRBV7-9 and TRBJ2-1; TRBD2 agrees at 7 bases. The sample comprised PBMCs. The TCR comes from a woman between 40 and 50 years old in good health and CMV-seronegative. In DNA form, the CDR3 reads TGTGCCAGCAGACTAGCGTGGTCGGATGAGCAGTTCTTC. Its protein is CASRLAWSDEQFF. Full variable domain (outside the CDR3, taken from reference TRBV7-9 and TRBJ2-1): DTGVSQNPRHKITKRGQNVTFRCDPISEHNRLYWYRQTLGQGPEFLTYFQNEAQLEKSRLLSDRFSAERPKGSFSTLEIQRTEQGDSAMYLCASRLAWSDEQFFGPGTRLTVL.